One T cell receptor (beta chain) is described in this entry. Its cognate antigen is unknown. This entry belongs to a study of cytomegalovirus exposure and HLA in healthy donors. Vbeta (60) and Jbeta (13) primers were used in the PCR. Clones were read by immunoSEQ multiplex PCR, and TCRdb kept only the in-frame ones, dropping some. The sample has some 100,000 clones, 65% to 80% seen once. Whole-study findings and limits: A previous analysis found most TCR beta V segments productive roughly 87% or roughly 30% of the time. The study carried out a later analysis of TCR beta sequences. It associated some 17,000 of them with specific HLA alleles at a false discovery rate of 0.05.

Germline CDR1 reads SGHRS; CDR2 reads YFSETQ. The V gene end was trimmed by 4 bases and the J gene end by 5 bases; junction bases not matched to a gene: 8. The CDR3 extends over 15 amino acids. This TCR was recovered from a female donor in good health and CMV-seropositive. The chain is built from TRBV5-1 and TRBJ2-2; 7 bases line up with TRBD2. Sequenced material: PBMCs. Written as DNA, the CDR3 is TGCGCCAGCAGCGGAACGGGGGGAGGTACCGGGGAGCTGTTTTTT. This codes for CASSGTGGGTGELFF.